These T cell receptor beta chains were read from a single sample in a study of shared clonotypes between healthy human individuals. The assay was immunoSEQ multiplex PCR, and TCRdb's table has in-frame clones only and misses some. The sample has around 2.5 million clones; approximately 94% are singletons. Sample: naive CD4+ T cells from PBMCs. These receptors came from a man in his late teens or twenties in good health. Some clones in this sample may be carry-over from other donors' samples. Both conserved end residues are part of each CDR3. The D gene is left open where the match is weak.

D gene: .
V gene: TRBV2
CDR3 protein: CASSGGRTDTQYF

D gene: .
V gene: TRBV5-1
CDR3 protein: CASSRGVEETQYF

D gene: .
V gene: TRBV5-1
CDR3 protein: CASSLEGATNEKLFF

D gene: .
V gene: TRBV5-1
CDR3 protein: CASRIRESGNTIYF

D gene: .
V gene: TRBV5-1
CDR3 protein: CASSFGGINTEAFF

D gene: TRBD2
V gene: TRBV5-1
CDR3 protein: CASSLGLAGQNIQYF

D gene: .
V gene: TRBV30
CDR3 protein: CAWSDEGNQPQHF

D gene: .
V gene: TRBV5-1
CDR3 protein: CASSLLLDSYNEQFF

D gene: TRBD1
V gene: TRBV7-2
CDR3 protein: CASSLRGQEGTHF

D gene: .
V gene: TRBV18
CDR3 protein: CASSPSGFSYNEQFF

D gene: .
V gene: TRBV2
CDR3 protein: CASSGLGPAYGYTF

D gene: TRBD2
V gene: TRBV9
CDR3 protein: CASSPREVGAEQFF

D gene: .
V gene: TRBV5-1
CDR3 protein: CASSLEQAAYGYTF

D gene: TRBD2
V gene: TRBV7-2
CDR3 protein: CASSQTSGRGNEQFF

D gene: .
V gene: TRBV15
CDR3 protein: CATSRAPGGGAQGNEQFF

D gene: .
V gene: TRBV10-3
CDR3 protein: CAISETLGEQFF

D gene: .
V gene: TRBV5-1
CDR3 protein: CASKASYSSGNTIYF

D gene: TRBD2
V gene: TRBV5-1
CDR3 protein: CASSLIAGGVLNEQFF

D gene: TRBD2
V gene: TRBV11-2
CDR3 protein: CASSRLAGIYEQYF

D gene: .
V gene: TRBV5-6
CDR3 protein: CASSPRWANTGELFF